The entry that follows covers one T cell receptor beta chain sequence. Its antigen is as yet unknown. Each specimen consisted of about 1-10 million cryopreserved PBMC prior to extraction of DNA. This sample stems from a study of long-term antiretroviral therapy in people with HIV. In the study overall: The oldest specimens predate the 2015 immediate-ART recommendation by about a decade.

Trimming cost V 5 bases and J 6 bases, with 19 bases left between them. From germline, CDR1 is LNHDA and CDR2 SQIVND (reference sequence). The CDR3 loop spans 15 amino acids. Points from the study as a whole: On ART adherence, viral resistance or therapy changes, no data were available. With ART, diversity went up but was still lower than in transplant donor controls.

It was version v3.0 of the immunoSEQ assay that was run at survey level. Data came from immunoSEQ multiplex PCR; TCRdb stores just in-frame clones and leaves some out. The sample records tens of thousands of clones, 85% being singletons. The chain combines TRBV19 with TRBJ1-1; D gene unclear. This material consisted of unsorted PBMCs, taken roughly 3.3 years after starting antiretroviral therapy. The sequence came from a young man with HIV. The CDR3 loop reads CASSLRPGSMAEAFF. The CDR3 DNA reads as TGTGCCAGTAGTCTCCGCCCGGGGTCAATGGCTGAAGCTTTCTTT.